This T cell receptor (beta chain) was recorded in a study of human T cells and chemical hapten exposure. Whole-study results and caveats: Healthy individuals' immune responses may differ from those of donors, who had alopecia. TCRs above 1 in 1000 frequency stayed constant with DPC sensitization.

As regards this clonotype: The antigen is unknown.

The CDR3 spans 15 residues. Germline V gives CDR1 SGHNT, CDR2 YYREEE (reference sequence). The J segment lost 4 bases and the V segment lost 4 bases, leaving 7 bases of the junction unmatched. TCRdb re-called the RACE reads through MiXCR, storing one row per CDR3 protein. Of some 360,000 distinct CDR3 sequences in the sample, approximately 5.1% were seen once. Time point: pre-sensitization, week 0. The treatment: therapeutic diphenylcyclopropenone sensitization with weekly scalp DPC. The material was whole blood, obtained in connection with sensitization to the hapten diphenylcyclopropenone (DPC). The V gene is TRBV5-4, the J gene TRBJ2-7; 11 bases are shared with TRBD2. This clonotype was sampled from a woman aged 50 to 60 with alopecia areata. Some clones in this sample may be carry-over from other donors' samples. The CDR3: CASSLTSGGLYEQYF. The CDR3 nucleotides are TGTGCCAGCAGCCTTACTAGCGGGGGACTATACGAGCAGTACTTC.